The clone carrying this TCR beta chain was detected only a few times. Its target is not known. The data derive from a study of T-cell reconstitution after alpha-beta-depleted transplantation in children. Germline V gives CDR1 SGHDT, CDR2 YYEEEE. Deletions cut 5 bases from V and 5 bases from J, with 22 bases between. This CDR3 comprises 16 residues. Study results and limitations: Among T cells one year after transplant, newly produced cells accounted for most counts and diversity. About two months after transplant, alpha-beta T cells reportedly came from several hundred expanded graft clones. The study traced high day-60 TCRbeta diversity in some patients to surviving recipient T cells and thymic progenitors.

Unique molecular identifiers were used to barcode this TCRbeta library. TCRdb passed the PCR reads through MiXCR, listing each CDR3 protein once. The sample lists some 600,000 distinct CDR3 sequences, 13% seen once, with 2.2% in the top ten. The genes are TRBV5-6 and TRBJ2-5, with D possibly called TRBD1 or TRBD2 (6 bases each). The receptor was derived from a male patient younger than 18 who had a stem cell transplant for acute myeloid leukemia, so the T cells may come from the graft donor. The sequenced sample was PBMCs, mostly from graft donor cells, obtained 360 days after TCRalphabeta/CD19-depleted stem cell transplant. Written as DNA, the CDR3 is TGTGCCAGCAGTTTTAAAACAGGGTCCGGAGGGGAGACCCAGTACTTC. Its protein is CASSFKTGSGGETQYF. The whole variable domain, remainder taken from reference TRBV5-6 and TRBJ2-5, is DAGVTQSPTHLIKTRGQQVTLRCSPKSGHDTVSWYQQALGQGPQFIFQYYEEEERQRGNFPDRFSGHQFPNYSSELNVNALLLGDSALYLCASSFKTGSGGETQYFGPGTRLLVL.